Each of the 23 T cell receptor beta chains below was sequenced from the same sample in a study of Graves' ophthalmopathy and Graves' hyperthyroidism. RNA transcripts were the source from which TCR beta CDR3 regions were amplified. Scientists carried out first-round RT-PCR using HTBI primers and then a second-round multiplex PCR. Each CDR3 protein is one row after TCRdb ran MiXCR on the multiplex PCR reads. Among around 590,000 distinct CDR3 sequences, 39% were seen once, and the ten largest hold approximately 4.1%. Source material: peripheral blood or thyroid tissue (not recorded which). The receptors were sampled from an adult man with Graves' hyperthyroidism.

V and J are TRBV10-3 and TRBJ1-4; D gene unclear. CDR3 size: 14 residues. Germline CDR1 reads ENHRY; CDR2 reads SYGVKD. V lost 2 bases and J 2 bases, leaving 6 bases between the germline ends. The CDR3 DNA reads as TGTGCCATCAGTGAGCCCGCTACTAATGAAAAACTGTTTTTT. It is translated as CAISEPATNEKLFF.

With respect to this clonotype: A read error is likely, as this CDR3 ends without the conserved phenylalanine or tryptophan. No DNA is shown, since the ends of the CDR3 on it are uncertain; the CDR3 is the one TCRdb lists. The CDR3 is CASSQAFS. The chain is built from TRBV4-1 and TRBJ1-1. The CDR3 is 8 amino acids long, termini counted. CDR1 is MGHRA and CDR2 is YSYEKL in the germline V gene.

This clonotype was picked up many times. CDR3 coding DNA: TGTGCCAGCAGCTTAACGACTAGCGGACAAGAGACCCAGTACTTC. Protein product: CASSLTTSGQETQYF. The chain combines TRBV7-6 with TRBJ2-5, with 9 bases identical to TRBD2. Looked up from germline, CDR1 is SGHVS and CDR2 is FNYEAQ. V shed 2 bases, J shed 2 bases, and the junction held 3 bases outside the gene matches. This CDR3 contains 15 residues.

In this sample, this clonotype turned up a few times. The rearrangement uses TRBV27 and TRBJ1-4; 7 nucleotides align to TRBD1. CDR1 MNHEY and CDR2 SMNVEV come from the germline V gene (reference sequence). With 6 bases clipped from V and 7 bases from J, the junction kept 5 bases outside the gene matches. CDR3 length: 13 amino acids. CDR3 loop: CASSDREGEKLFF. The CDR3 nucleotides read TGTGCCAGCAGCGACAGGGAAGGTGAAAAACTGTTTTTT. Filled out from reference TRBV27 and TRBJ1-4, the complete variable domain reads EAQVTQNPRYLITVTGKKLTVTCSQNMNHEYMSWYRQDPGLGLRQIYYSMNVEVTDKGDVPEGYKVSRKEKRNFPLILESPSPNQTSLYFCASSDREGEKLFFGSGTQLSVL.

The CDR3 nucleotides are TGTGCCAGCAGCTTAGCGACGACGGGACAGGGATCAGCAGGGGCCAACGTCCTGACTTTC. Translated, it gives CASSLATTGQGSAGANVLTF. This chain connects TRBV7-8 to TRBJ2-6, with 9 bases lining up with TRBD1. The germline V gene encodes CDR1 SGHVS and CDR2 FQNEAQ. This CDR3 region has 20 residues. The V gene end was trimmed by 0 bases and the J gene end by 4 bases; junction bases not matched to a gene: 13.

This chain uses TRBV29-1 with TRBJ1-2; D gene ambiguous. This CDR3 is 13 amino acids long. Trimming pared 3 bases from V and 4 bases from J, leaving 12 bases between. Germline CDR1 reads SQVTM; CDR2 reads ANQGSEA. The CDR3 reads CSVDASGSYGYTF. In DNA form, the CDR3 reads TGCAGCGTTGACGCTAGCGGGAGCTATGGCTACACCTTC.

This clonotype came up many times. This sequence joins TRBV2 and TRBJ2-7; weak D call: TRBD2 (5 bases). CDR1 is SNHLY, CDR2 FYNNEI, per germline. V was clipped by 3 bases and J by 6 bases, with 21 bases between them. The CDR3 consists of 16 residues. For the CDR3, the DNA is TGTGCCAGCAGTGACGGGGTGGGGAGCTTGGGCGGCGAGCAGTACTTC. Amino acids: CASSDGVGSLGGEQYF.

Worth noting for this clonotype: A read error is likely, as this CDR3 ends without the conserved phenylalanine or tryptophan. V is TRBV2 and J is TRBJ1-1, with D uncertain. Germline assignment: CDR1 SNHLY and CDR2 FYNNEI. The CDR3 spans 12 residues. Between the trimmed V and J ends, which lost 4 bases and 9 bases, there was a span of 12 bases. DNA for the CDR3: TGTGCCAGCAGTGCTTCGGACCGTAAAGCTTTCCTT. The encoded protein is CASSASDRKAFL.

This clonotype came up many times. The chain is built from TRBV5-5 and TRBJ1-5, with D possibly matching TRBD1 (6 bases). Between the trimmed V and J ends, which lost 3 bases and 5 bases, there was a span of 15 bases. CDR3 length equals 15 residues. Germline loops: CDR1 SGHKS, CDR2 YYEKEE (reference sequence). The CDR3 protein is CASSSATGRDQPQHF. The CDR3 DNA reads TGTGCCAGCAGCTCGGCTACAGGGAGGGATCAGCCCCAGCATTTT.

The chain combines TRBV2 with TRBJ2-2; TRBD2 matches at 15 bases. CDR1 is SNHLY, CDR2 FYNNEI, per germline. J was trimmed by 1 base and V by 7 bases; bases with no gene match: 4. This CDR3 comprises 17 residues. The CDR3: CASMGLAGGWNTGELFF. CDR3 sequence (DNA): TGTGCCAGCATGGGACTAGCGGGAGGCTGGAACACCGGGGAGCTGTTTTTT.

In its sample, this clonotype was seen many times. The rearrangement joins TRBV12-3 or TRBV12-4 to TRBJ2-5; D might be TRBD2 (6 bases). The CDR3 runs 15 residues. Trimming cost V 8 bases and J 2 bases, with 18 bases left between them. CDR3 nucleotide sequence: TGTGCCAGCTCACCCGGAGGGGACGCACAAGAGACCCAGTACTTC. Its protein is CASSPGGDAQETQYF.

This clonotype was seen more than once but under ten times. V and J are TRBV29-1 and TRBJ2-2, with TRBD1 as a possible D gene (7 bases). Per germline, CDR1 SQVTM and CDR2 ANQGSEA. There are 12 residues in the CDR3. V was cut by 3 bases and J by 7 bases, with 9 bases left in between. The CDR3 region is CSVERDSGELFF. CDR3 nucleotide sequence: TGCAGCGTTGAGCGGGACAGCGGGGAGCTGTTTTTT.

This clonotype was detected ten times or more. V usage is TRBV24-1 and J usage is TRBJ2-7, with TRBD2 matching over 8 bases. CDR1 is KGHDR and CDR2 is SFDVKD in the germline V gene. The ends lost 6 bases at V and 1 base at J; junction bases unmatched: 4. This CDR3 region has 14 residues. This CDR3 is CATSPAGVSYEQYF. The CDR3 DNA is TGTGCCACCAGTCCAGCGGGGGTATCCTACGAGCAGTACTTC.

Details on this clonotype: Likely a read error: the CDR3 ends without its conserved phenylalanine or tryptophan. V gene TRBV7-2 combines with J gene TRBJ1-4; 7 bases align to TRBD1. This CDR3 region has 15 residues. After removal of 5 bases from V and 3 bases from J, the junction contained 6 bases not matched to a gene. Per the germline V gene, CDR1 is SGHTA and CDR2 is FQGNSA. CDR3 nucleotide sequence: TGTGCCAGCAGCCCTCTAGACAGGGCTAATGAAAAACTGTTTTTA. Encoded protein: CASSPLDRANEKLFL.

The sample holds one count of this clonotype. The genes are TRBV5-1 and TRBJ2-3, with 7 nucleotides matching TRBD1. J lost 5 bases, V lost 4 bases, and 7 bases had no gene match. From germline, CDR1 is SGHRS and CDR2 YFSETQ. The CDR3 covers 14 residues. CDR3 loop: CASSPTGRKDTQYF. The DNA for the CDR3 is TGCGCCAGCAGCCCGACAGGGCGGAAAGATACGCAGTATTTT.

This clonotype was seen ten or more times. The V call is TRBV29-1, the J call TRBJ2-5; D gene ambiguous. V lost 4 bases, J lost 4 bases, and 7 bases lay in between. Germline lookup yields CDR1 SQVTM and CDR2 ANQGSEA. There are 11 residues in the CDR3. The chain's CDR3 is CSVGVGETQYF. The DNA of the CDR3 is TGCAGCGTTGGAGTGGGAGAGACCCAGTACTTC.

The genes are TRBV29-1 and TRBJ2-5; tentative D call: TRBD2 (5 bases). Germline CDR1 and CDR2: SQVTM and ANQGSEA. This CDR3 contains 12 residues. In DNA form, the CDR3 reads TGCAGTTTTTCCCTAGCTGGAGAGACCCAGTACTTC. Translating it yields CSFSLAGETQYF.

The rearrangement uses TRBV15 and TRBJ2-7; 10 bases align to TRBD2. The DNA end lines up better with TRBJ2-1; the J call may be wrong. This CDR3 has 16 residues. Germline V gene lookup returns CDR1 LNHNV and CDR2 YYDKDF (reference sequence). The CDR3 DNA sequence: TGTGCCACCAGCGGGGGACTAGCGACGTCCTACAATGAGCAGTTCTTC. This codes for CATSGGLATSYNEQFF.

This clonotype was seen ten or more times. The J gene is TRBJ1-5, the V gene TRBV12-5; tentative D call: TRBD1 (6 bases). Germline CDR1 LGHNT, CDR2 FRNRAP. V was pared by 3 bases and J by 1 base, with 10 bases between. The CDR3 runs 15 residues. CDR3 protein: CASGLHRDSNQPQHF. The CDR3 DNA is TGTGCTAGTGGTTTACACAGGGACAGCAATCAGCCCCAGCATTTT.

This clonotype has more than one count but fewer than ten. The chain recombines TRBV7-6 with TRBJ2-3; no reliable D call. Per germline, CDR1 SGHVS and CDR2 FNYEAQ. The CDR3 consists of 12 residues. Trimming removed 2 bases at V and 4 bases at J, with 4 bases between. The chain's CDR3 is CASSLPADTQYF. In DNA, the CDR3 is TGTGCCAGCAGCTTACCGGCAGATACGCAGTATTTT. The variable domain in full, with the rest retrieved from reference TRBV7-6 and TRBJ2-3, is GAGVSQSPRYKVTKRGQDVALRCDPISGHVSLYWYRQALGQGPEFLTYFNYEAQQDKSGLPNDRFSAERPEGSISTLTIQRTEQRDSAMYRCASSLPADTQYFGPGTRLTVL.

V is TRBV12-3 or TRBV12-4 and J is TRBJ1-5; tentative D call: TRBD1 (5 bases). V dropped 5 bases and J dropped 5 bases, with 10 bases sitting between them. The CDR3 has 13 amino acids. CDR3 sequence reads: CASSTRDDQPQHF. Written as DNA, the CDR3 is TGTGCCAGCAGTACCCGGGACGATCAGCCCCAGCATTTT.

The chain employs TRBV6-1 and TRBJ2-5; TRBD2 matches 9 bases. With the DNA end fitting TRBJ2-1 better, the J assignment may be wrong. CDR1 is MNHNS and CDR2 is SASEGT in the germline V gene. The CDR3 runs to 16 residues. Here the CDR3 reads CASSAFGGRAGDEQFF. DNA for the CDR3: TGTGCCAGCAGTGCCTTTGGCGGGAGGGCCGGCGATGAGCAGTTCTTC.

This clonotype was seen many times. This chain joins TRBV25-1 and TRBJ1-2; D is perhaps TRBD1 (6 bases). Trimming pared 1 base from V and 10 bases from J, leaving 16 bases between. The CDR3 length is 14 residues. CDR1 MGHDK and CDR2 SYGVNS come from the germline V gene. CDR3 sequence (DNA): TGTGCCAGCAGTGAATTACGGGACACGGGGGCCTACACCTTC. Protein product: CASSELRDTGAYTF.